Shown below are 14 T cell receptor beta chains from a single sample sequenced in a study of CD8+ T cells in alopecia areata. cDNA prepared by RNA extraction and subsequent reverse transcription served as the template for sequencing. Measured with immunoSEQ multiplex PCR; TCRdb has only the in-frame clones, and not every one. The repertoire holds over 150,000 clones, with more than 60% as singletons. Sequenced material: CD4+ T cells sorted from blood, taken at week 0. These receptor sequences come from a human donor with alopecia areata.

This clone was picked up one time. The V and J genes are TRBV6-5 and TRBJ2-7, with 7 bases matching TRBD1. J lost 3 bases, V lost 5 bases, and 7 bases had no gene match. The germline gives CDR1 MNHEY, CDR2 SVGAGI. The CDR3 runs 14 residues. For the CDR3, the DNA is TGTGCCAGCAGTCCCTCGGGACAGAACTACGAGCAGTACTTC. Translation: CASSPSGQNYEQYF.

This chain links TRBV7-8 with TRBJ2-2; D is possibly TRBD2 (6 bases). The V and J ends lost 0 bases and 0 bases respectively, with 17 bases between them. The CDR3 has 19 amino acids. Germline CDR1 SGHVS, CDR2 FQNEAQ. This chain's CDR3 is CASSLAWTGVRANTGELFF. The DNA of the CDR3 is TGTGCCAGCAGCTTAGCTTGGACGGGAGTACGCGCGAACACCGGGGAGCTGTTTTTT. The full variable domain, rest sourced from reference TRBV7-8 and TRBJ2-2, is GAGVSQSPRYKVAKRGQDVALRCDPISGHVSLFWYQQALGQGPEFLTYFQNEAQLDKSGLPSDRFFAERPEGSVSTLKIQRTQQEDSAVYLCASSLAWTGVRANTGELFFGEGSRLTVL.

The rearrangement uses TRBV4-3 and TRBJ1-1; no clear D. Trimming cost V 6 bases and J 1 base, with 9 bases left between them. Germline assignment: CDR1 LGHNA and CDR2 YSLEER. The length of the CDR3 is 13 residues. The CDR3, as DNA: TGCGCCAGCAGTCCTGACACGAACACTGAAGCTTTCTTT. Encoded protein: CASSPDTNTEAFF.

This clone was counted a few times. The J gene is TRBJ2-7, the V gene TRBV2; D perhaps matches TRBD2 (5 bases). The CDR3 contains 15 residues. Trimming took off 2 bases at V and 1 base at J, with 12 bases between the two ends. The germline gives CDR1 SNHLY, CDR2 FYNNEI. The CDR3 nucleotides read TGTGCCAGCAGTGAAACTCAAAGCGGATCCTACGAGCAGTACTTC. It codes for CASSETQSGSYEQYF.

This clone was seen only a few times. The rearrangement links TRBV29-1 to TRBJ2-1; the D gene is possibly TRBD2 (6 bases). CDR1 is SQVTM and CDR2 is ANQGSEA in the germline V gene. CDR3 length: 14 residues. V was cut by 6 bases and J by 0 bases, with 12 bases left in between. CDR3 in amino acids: CSVGGTRSYNEQFF. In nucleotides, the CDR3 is TGCAGCGTCGGCGGGACCCGCTCCTACAATGAGCAGTTCTTC.

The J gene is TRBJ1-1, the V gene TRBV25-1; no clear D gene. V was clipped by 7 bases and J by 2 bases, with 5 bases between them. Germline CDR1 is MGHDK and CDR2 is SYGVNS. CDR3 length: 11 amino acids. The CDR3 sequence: CASNFNTEAFF. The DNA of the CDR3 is TGTGCCAGCAATTTTAACACTGAAGCTTTCTTT.

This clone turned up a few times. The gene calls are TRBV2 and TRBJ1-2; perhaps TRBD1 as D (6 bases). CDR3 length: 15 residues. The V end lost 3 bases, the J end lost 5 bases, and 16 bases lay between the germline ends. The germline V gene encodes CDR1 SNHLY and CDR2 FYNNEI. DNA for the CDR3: TGTGCCAGCAGTGATACCGCCGCAGGGGTGTATGGCTACACCTTC. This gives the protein CASSDTAAGVYGYTF.

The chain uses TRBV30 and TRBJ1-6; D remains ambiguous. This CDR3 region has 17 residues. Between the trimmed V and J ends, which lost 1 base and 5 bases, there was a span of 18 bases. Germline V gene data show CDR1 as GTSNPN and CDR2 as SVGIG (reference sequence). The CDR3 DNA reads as TGTGCCTGGAGTGCCATTGGTTCCGGCCTGCATAATTCACCCCTCCACTTT. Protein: CAWSAIGSGLHNSPLHF.

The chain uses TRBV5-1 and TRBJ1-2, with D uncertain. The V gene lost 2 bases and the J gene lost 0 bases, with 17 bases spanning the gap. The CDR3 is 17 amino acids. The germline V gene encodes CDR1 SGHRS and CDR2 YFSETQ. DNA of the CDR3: TGCGCCAGCAGCTTATTAGGTGGACCGGACCCTAACTATGGCTACACCTTC. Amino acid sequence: CASSLLGGPDPNYGYTF.

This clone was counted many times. Here the CDR3 reads CASNRDSSYNSPLHF. The CDR3, as DNA: TGTGCCAGCAACCGGGACAGCTCCTATAATTCACCCCTCCACTTT. V gene TRBV11-1 combines with J gene TRBJ1-6, with TRBD1 identical over 7 bases. The CDR3 loop spans 15 amino acids. V shed 7 bases, J shed 0 bases, and the junction held 3 bases outside the gene matches. Germline CDR1 is SGHAT and CDR2 is FQDESV (reference sequence).

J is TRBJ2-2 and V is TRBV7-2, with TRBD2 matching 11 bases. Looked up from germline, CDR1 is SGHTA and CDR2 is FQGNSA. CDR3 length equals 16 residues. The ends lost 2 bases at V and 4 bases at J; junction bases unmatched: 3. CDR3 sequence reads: CASSLIGLAGTGELFF. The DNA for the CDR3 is TGTGCCAGCAGCTTAATCGGACTAGCGGGCACCGGGGAGCTGTTTTTT. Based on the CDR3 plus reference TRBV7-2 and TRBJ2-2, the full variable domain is GAGVSQSPSNKVTEKGKDVELRCDPISGHTALYWYRQSLGQGLEFLIYFQGNSAPDKSGLPSDRFSAERTGGSVSTLTIQRTQQEDSAVYLCASSLIGLAGTGELFFGEGSRLTVL.

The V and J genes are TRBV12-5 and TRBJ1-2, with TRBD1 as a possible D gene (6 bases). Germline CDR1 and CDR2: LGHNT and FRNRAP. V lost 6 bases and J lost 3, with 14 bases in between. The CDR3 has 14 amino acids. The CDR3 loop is CASGSHRQDYGYTF. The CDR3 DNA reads TGTGCTAGTGGCTCGCATCGACAGGACTATGGCTACACCTTC.

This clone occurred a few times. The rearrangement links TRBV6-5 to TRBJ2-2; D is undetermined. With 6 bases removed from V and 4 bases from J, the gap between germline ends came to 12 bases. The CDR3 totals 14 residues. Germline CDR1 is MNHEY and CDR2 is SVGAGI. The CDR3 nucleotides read TGTGCCAGCAGGTCACAACGGAGCACCGGGGAGCTGTTTTTT. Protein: CASRSQRSTGELFF.

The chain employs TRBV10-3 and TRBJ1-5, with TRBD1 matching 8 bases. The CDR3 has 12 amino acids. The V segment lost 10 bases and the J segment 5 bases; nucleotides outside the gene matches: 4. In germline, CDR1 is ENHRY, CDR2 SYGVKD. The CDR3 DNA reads TGTGCCAGCGGACAGGGCGATCAGCCCCAGCATTTT. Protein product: CASGQGDQPQHF.